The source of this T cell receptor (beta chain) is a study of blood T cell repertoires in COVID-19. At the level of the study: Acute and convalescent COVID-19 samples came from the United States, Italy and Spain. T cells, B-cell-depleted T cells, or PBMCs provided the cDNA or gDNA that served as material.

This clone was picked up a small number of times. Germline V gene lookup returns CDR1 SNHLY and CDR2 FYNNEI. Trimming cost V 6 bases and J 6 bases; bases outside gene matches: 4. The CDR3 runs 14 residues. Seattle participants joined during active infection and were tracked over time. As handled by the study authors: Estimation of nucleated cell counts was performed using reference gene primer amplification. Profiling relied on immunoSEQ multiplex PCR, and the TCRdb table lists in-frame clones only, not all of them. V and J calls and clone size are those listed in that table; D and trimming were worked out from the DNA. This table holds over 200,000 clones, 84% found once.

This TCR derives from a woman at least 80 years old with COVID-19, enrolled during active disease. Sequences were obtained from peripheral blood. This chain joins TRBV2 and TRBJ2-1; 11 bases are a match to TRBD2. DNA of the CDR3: TGTGCCAGCAGCGCTAGCGGGGGGTCCAATGAGCAGTTCTTC. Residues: CASSASGGSNEQFF.